The 30 T cell receptor beta chains given below trace back to one sample, sequenced in a study of blood T cell repertoires in COVID-19. Assay: immunoSEQ multiplex PCR; the TCRdb copy retains only in-frame clones and omits some. The sample has some 160,000 clones; 80% are singletons. Sequencing was done on a sample of peripheral blood. These receptors were taken from a man aged 65 to 79 with active or convalescent COVID-19.

Notes on this clone: This CDR3 is also generated by other DNA sequences in the sample. This rearrangement joins TRBV30 to TRBJ1-2; D not certain. There are 13 residues in the CDR3. Trimming took 0 bases from V and 2 from J, leaving 7 bases between them. The germline gives CDR1 GTSNPN, CDR2 SVGIG (reference sequence). CDR3 DNA: TGTGCCTGGAGTGTAACGGGGAACTATGGCTACACCTTC. It translates to CAWSVTGNYGYTF. The complete variable domain, with remaining parts taken from reference TRBV30 and TRBJ1-2, reads SQTIHQWPATLVQPVGSPLSLECTVEGTSNPNLYWYRQAAGRGLQLLFYSVGIGQISSEVPQNLSASRPQDRQFILSSKKLLLSDSGFYLCAWSVTGNYGYTFGSGTRLTVV.

The chain employs TRBV5-4 and TRBJ2-1; D may be TRBD1 (6 bases). Germline CDR1 and CDR2: SGHNT and YYREEE (reference sequence). Trimming took 2 bases from V and 0 from J, leaving 12 bases between them. This CDR3 is 16 amino acids long. The chain's CDR3 is CASSLRTGSSYNEQFF. Here the CDR3 DNA reads TGTGCCAGCAGCTTAAGAACAGGGAGCTCCTACAATGAGCAGTTCTTC.

CDR3 loop: CASSFGSSEAFF. The CDR3 bases are TGTGCCAGCAGTTTCGGGTCCTCTGAAGCTTTCTTT. V usage is TRBV12-3 or TRBV12-4 and J usage is TRBJ1-1; D is undetermined. The CDR3 extends over 12 amino acids. The germline V and J ends were trimmed by 3 bases and 6 bases, with 8 bases remaining between them.

This chain joins TRBV5-8 and TRBJ1-2; the match to TRBD1 covers 7 bases. The CDR3 extends over 14 amino acids. In germline, CDR1 is SGHTS, CDR2 YDEGEE. V lost 5 bases, J lost 7 bases, and 11 bases stayed unmatched. In DNA form, the CDR3 reads TGTGCCAGCAGACCTGACAGGGACTCGGCTGGCTACACCTTC. Translating it yields CASRPDRDSAGYTF.

The J gene is TRBJ2-2, the V gene TRBV27, with 10 bases that match TRBD1. This CDR3 has 13 residues. Germline CDR1 reads MNHEY; CDR2 reads SMNVEV (reference sequence). Trimming took 8 bases from V and 4 from J; bases not matched to a gene: 1. CDR3 amino acids: CASRDRGTGELFF. The CDR3 DNA reads as TGTGCCAGCCGGGACAGGGGCACCGGGGAGCTGTTTTTT.

The chain carries TRBV5-1 and TRBJ2-5, with D possibly being TRBD2 (5 bases). Trimming pared 4 bases from V and 3 bases from J, leaving 10 bases between. The CDR3 sequence is 13 residues long. Germline V gene data show CDR1 as SGHRS and CDR2 as YFSETQ. The CDR3 nucleotides are TGCGCCAGCAGCCAGCGGTCAAAAGAGACCCAGTACTTC. Protein sequence: CASSQRSKETQYF.

V usage is TRBV3-1 (or the pseudogene TRBV3-2) and J usage is TRBJ2-7; the D is unclear. The V and J ends lost 1 base and 3 bases respectively, with 13 bases between them. This CDR3 region has 15 residues. Germline loops: CDR1 LGHDT, CDR2 YNNKEL (reference sequence). CDR3 coding DNA: TGTGCCAGCAGCCAAGGGCAGCCTGGAGACTACGAGCAGTACTTC. This translates into CASSQGQPGDYEQYF.

The CDR3 nucleotides read TGTGCCAGCTCACCTAGGGGACAGGGCTATTCACCCCTCCACTTT. The encoded protein is CASSPRGQGYSPLHF. V and J are TRBV18 and TRBJ1-6; 9 bases agree with TRBD1. The ends lost 3 bases at V and 8 bases at J; junction bases unmatched: 5. The CDR3 has 15 amino acids. Germline V CDR1 and CDR2: KGHSH, LQKENI.

J is TRBJ1-1 and V is TRBV2; D call uncertain. The V end was cut by 8 bases, the J end by 4 bases, with 14 bases between. This CDR3 has 13 residues. Germline loops: CDR1 SNHLY, CDR2 FYNNEI. CDR3 DNA: TGTGCCAGCGAATGGGAGGGAGGCACTGAAGCTTTCTTT. Translating gives CASEWEGGTEAFF. Full variable domain (rest looked up from reference TRBV2 and TRBJ1-1): EPEVTQTPSHQVTQMGQEVILRCVPISNHLYFYWYRQILGQKVEFLVSFYNNEISEKSEIFDDQFSVERPDGSNFTLKIRSTKLEDSAMYFCASEWEGGTEAFFGQGTRLTVV.

The chain employs TRBV2 and TRBJ2-2; TRBD2 is a possible D gene (5 bases). The CDR3 has 15 amino acids. V lost 2 bases to trimming and J lost 0 bases, with 7 bases between them. The germline V gene has CDR1 SNHLY and CDR2 FYNNEI. CDR3 sequence (DNA): TGTGCCAGCAGTGAACAGACTACGAACACCGGGGAGCTGTTTTTT. It yields the protein CASSEQTTNTGELFF.

In DNA form, the CDR3 reads TGTGCCAGCAGCTTAAATAGCCGAATCACTGAAGCTTTCTTT. Its protein is CASSLNSRITEAFF. The chain employs TRBV7-3 and TRBJ1-1, with D hard to call. The ends were cut back, 1 base at V and 4 bases at J, with 10 bases in the middle. The CDR3 sequence is 14 residues long. Germline V gene lookup returns CDR1 SGHTA and CDR2 FQGTGA.

V usage is TRBV6-6 and J usage is TRBJ1-2; tentative D call: TRBD1 (6 bases). The CDR3 is 15 residues long. CDR1 and CDR2 from the germline V gene are MNHNY and SVGAGI (reference sequence). V was pared by 8 bases and J by 4 bases, with 20 bases between. The CDR3 nucleotides are TGTGCCAGCGACCAAACAGGCGGGGGCCCCTATGGCTACACCTTC. It encodes CASDQTGGGPYGYTF.

The V gene is TRBV19, the J gene TRBJ2-1; perhaps TRBD1 as D (5 bases). V shed 2 bases and J shed 8 bases, with 13 bases lying between them. The CDR3 extends over 14 amino acids. Germline lookup yields CDR1 LNHDA and CDR2 SQIVND (reference sequence). The CDR3 protein is CASSINWEGDEQFF. DNA for the CDR3: TGTGCCAGTAGTATAAACTGGGAAGGGGATGAGCAGTTCTTC.

The rearrangement links TRBV7-3 to TRBJ2-2; TRBD1 agrees at 7 bases. Trimming at V came to 5 bases and at J to 6 bases, leaving 3 bases not matched to a gene. The CDR3 is 13 amino acids. Germline V gene sequence: CDR1 SGHTA, CDR2 FQGTGA. CDR3 nucleotides: TGTGCCAGCAGCGGCCAGGGGGCCGGGGAGCTGTTTTTT. As protein: CASSGQGAGELFF.

The chain carries TRBV18 and TRBJ2-2; 14 nucleotides align to TRBD2. The ends lost 11 bases at V and 2 bases at J; junction bases unmatched: 4. Germline V gene sequence: CDR1 KGHSH, CDR2 LQKENI. The CDR3 sequence is 15 residues long. CDR3 in amino acids: CAGLAGGPNTGELFF. In DNA form, the CDR3 reads TGTGCCGGACTAGCGGGAGGACCTAACACCGGGGAGCTGTTTTTT.

This chain links TRBV18 with TRBJ2-7; the D gene is possibly TRBD1 (5 bases). The V end was cut by 0 bases, the J end by 9 bases, with 12 bases between. Germline V gene sequence: CDR1 KGHSH, CDR2 LQKENI. This CDR3 contains 13 residues. CDR3 sequence (DNA): TGTGCCAGCTCACCACCCCAGGACATTAGGCAGTACTTC. It encodes CASSPPQDIRQYF.

The chain uses TRBV19 and TRBJ2-1, with 7 positions matching TRBD2. CDR1 is LNHDA, CDR2 SQIVND, per germline (reference sequence). The CDR3 is 13 residues long. The ends lost 6 bases at V and 3 bases at J; junction bases unmatched: 2. The CDR3 DNA reads as TGTGCCAGTAGCGGACTAGGCTACAATGAGCAGTTCTTC. It encodes CASSGLGYNEQFF.

V usage is TRBV24-1 and J usage is TRBJ2-2, with a possible D match to TRBD1 (6 bases). The CDR3 spans 15 residues. Trimming cost V 4 bases and J 4 bases, with 12 bases left between them. The germline V gene has CDR1 KGHDR and CDR2 SFDVKD. CDR3 in amino acids: CATSDPDRITGELFF. In DNA, the CDR3 is TGTGCCACCAGTGACCCGGACAGAATCACCGGGGAGCTGTTTTTT.

This chain joins TRBV5-4 and TRBJ2-5; perhaps TRBD2 as D (7 bases). Trimming removed 4 bases at V and 4 bases at J, with 14 bases between. CDR3 length: 14 residues. Per germline, CDR1 SGHNT and CDR2 YYREEE (reference sequence). CDR3 amino acids: CASSIGGRRETQYF. The CDR3, as DNA: TGTGCCAGCAGCATCGGGGGGCGTCGAGAGACCCAGTACTTC.

This chain links TRBV5-1 with TRBJ1-4; D is unresolved. V lost 0 bases and J lost 4, with 7 bases in between. The germline V gene encodes CDR1 SGHRS and CDR2 YFSETQ. The CDR3 is made up of 14 amino acids. Written as DNA, the CDR3 is TGCGCCAGCAGCTTGGGACAAAGTAATGAAAAACTGTTTTTT. It encodes CASSLGQSNEKLFF.

The V gene is TRBV7-2, the J gene TRBJ2-7, with D possibly being TRBD2 (5 bases). The CDR3 loop spans 12 amino acids. Germline-derived CDR1 and CDR2 are SGHTA and FQGNSA. Trimming removed 3 bases from V and 6 bases from J, with 9 bases in between. CDR3 sequence reads: CASSFLAGEQYF. CDR3 sequence (DNA): TGTGCCAGCAGCTTTCTAGCTGGCGAGCAGTACTTC. Full variable domain (missing parts from reference TRBV7-2 and TRBJ2-7): GAGVSQSPSNKVTEKGKDVELRCDPISGHTALYWYRQSLGQGLEFLIYFQGNSAPDKSGLPSDRFSAERTGGSVSTLTIQRTQQEDSAVYLCASSFLAGEQYFGPGTRLTVT.

This clone was seen only a few times. The rearrangement joins TRBV2 to TRBJ1-4, with TRBD1 matching over 11 bases. The length of the CDR3 is 13 residues. The trim removed 7 bases at V and 8 bases at J, leaving 3 bases unmatched. CDR1 and CDR2 (germline): SNHLY, FYNNEI. The CDR3 sequence is CASNGQGAEKLFF. CDR3 sequence (DNA): TGTGCCAGCAACGGACAGGGGGCAGAAAAACTGTTTTTT.

The chain has TRBV5-1 and TRBJ1-6, with 7 bases aligning to TRBD1. V trimming: 3 bases; J trimming: 7 bases; junction bases outside the gene matches: 1. Germline lookup yields CDR1 SGHRS and CDR2 YFSETQ. The length of the CDR3 is 13 residues. The CDR3 DNA follows: TGCGCCAGCAGCTCGGGACAGAATTCACCCCTCCACTTT. Translated: CASSSGQNSPLHF.

This clone appeared a single time. The DNA for the CDR3 is TGCGCCAGCAGCCAAGTAGGGGGAGAAACTGAAGCTTTCTTT. Its protein is CASSQVGGETEAFF. The chain links TRBV4-3 to TRBJ1-1; D may be TRBD1 (6 bases). The CDR3 is 14 amino acids. CDR1 LGHNA and CDR2 YSLEER come from the germline V gene. V dropped 1 base and J dropped 5 bases, with 11 bases sitting between them.

The sample holds a few counts of this clone. The chain recombines TRBV19 with TRBJ1-5; 8 bases are shared with TRBD1. The CDR3 contains 16 residues. Germline trimming cut 5 bases from V and 7 bases from J; bases unmatched to any gene: 13. Germline assignment: CDR1 LNHDA and CDR2 SQIVND (reference sequence). The CDR3, as DNA: TGTGCCAGTAGTGTCAAACCGACAGGGGCAGCCCAGCCCCAGCATTTT. Amino acids: CASSVKPTGAAQPQHF.

This clone has a single count. V gene TRBV6-6 combines with J gene TRBJ2-7; 9 bases agree with TRBD2. CDR3 size: 15 residues. V lost 6 bases, J lost 2 bases, and 8 bases stayed unmatched. Germline CDR1 is MNHNY and CDR2 is SVGAGI (reference sequence). CDR3 in amino acids: CASRSLSSGTYEQYF. CDR3 bases: TGTGCCAGCAGGTCCCTTTCTAGCGGGACCTACGAGCAGTACTTC.

J is TRBJ2-5 and V is TRBV30; D is perhaps TRBD2 (5 bases). V lost 0 bases and J 1 base, leaving 15 bases between the germline ends. CDR1 GTSNPN and CDR2 SVGIG come from the germline V gene (reference sequence). The CDR3 extends over 16 amino acids. The CDR3 spells CAWSVTLRGIQETQYF. CDR3 nucleotide sequence: TGTGCCTGGAGTGTAACTTTACGGGGTATCCAAGAGACCCAGTACTTC.

This chain links TRBV15 with TRBJ2-2, with 13 bases lining up with TRBD2. Germline CDR1 and CDR2: LNHNV and YYDKDF (reference sequence). This CDR3 is built from 20 residues. V trimming: 0 bases; J trimming: 3 bases; junction bases outside the gene matches: 10. The CDR3 is CATSRDPGTSGIRDTGELFF. The CDR3 DNA is TGTGCCACCAGCAGAGATCCCGGGACTAGCGGGATAAGGGACACCGGGGAGCTGTTTTTT.

The gene calls are TRBV6-5 and TRBJ2-7; 7 bases map to TRBD1. V shed 0 bases, J shed 2 bases, and the junction held 1 base outside the gene matches. In germline, CDR1 is MNHEY, CDR2 SVGAGI. The CDR3 has 14 residues. DNA for the CDR3: TGTGCCAGCAGTTACTCGAGGGGGCCCTACGAGCAGTACTTC. Protein product: CASSYSRGPYEQYF.

CDR3 DNA sequence: TGCGCCAGCAGCCCCCGGACCCGGGGCAATGAGCAGTTCTTC. This translates into CASSPRTRGNEQFF. The rearrangement uses TRBV5-1 and TRBJ2-1; tentatively, D is TRBD2 (5 bases). CDR3 length equals 14 residues. V was clipped by 4 bases and J by 6 bases, with 14 bases between them. The germline gives CDR1 SGHRS, CDR2 YFSETQ.